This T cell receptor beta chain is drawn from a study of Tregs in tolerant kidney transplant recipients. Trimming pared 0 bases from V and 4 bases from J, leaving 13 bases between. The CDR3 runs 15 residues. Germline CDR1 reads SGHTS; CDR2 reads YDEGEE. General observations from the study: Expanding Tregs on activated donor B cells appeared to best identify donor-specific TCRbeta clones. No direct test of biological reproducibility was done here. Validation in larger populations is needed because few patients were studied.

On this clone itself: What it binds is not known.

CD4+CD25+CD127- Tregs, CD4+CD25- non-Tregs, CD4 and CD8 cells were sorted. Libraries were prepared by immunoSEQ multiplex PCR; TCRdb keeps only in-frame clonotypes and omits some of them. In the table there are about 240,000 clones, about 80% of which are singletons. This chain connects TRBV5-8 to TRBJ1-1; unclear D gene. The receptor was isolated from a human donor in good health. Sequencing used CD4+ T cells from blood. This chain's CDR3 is CASSLGALWGTEAFF. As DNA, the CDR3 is TGTGCCAGCAGCTTGGGGGCCTTATGGGGCACTGAAGCTTTCTTT.